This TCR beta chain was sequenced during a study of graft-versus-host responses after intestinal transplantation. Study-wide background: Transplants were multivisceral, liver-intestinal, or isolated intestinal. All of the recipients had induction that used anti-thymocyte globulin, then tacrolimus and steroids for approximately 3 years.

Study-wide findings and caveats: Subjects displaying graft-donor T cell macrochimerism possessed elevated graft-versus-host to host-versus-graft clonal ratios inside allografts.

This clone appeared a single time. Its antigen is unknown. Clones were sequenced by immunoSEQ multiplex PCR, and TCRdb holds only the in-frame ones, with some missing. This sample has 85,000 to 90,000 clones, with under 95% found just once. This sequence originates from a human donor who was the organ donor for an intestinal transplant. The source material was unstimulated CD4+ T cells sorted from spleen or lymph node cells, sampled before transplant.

The CDR3 region has the DNA TGTGCCAGCAGTTTGGAGGGGGCGCGCGCTGAAGCTTTCTTT. Amino acids: CASSLEGARAEAFF. The chain uses TRBV25-1 and TRBJ1-1, with 7 bases fitting TRBD1. Unmatched junction bases numbered 9, after V lost 5 bases and J lost 6 bases. CDR3 size: 14 residues. Germline CDR1 MGHDK, CDR2 SYGVNS.